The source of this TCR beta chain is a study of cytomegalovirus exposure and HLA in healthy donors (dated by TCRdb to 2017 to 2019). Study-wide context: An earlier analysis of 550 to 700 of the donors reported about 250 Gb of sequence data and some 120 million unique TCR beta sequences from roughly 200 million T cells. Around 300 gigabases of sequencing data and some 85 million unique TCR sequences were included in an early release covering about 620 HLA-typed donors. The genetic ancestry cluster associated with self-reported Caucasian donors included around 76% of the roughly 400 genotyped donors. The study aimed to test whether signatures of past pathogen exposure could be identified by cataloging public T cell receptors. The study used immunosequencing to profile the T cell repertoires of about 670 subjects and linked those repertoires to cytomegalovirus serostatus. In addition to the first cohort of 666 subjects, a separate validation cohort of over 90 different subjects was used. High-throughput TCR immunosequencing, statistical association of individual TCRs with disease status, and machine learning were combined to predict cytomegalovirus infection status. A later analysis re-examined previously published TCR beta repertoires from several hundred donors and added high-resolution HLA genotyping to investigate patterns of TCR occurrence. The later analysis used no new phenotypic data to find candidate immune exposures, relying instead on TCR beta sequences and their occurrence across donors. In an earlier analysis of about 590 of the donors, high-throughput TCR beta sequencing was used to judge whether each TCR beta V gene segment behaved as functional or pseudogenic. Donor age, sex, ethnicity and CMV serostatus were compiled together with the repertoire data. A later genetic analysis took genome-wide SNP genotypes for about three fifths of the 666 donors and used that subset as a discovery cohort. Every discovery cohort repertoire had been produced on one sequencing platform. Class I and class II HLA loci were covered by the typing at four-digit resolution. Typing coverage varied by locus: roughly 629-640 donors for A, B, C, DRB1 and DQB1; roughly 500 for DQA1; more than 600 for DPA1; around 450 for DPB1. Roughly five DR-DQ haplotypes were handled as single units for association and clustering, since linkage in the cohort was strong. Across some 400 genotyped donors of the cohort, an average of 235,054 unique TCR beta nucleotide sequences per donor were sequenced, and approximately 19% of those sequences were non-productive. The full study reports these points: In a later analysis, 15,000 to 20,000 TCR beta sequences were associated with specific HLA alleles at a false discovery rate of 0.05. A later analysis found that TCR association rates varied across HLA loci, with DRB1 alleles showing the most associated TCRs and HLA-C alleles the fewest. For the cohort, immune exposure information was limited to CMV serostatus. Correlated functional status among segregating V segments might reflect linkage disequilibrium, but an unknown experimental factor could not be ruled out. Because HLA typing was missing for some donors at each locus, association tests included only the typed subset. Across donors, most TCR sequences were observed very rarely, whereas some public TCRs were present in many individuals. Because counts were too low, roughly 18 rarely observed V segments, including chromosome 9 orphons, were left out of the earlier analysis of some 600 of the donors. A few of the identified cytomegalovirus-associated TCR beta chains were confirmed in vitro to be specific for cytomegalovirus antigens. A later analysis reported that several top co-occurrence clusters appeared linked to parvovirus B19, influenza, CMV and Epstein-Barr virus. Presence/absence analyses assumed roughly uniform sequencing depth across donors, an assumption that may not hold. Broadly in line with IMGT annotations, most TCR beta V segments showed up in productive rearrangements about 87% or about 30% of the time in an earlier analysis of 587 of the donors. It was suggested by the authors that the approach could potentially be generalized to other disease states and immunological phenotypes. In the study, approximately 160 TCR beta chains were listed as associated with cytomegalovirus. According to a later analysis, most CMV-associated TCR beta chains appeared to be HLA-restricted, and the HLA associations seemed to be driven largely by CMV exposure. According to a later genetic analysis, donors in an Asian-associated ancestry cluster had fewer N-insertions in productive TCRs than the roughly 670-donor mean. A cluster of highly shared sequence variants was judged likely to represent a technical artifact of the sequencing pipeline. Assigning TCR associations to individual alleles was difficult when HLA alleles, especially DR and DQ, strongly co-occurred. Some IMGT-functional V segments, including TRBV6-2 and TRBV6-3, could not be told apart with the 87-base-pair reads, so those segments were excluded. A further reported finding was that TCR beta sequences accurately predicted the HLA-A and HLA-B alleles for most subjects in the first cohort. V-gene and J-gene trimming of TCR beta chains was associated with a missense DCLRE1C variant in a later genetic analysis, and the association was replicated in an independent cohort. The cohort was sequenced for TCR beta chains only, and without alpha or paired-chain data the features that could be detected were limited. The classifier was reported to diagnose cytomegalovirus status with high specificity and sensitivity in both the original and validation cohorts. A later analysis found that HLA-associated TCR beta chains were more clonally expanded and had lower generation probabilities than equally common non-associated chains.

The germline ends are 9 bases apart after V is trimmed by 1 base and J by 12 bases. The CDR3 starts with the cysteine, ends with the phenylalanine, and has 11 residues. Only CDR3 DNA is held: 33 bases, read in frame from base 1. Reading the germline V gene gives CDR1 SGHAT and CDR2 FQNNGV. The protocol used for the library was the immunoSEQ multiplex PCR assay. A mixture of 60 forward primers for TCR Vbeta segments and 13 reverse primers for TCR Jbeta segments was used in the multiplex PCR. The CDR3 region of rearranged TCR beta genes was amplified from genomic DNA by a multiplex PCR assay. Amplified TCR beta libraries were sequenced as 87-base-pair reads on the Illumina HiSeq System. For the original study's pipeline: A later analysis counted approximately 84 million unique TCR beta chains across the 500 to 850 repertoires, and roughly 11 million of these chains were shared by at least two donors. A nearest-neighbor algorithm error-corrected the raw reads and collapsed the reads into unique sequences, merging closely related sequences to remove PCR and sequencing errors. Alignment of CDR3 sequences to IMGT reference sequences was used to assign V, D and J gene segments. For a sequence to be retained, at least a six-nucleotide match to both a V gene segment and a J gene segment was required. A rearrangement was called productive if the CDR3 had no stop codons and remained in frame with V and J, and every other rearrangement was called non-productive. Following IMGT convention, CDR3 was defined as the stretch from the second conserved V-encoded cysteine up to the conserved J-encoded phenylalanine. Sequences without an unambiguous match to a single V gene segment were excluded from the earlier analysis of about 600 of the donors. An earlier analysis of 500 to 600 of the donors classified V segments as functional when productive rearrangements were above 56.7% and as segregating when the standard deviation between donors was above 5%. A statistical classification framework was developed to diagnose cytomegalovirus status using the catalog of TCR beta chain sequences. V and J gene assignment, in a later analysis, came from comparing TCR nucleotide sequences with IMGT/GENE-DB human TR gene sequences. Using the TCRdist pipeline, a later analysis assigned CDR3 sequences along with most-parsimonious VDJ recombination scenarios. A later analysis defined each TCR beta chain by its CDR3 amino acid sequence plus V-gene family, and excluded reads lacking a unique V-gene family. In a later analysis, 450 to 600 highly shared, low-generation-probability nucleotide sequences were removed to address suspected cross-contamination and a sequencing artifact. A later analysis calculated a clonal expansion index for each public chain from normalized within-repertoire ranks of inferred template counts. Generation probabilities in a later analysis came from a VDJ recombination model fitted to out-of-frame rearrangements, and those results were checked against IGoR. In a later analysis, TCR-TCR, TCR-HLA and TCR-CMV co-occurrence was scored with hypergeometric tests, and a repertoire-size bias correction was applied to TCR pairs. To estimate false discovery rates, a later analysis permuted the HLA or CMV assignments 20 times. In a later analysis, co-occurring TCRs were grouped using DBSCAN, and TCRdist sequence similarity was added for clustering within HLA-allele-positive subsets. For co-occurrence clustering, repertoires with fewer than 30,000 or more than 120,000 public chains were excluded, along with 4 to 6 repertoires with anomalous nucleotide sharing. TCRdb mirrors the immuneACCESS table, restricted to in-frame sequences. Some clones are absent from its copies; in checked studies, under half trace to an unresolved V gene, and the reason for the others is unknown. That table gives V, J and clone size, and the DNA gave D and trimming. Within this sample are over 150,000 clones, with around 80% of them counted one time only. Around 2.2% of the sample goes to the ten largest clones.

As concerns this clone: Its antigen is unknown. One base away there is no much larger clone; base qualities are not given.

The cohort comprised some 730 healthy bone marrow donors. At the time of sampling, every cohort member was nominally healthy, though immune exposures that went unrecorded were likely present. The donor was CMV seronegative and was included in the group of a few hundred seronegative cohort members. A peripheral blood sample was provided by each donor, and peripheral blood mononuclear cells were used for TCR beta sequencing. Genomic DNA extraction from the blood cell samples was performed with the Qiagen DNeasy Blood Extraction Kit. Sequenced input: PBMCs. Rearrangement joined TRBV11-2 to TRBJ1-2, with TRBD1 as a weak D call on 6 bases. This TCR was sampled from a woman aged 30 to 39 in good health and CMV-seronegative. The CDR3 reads CASSLGRGNTF. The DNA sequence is TGTGCCAGCAGCTTAGGCAGGGGTAACACCTTC.